This TCR beta chain comes out of a study of T cell repertoires in cytomegalovirus infection. In germline, CDR1 is MNHEY, CDR2 SMNVEV (reference sequence). The CDR3 consists of 15 residues. The ends were cut back, 3 bases at V and 5 bases at J, with 17 bases in the middle. TCRdb itself ran the reads through MiXCR, one entry per CDR3 protein. The data contain roughly 640,000 distinct CDR3 sequences, 20% to 25% of them singletons. Study results and limitations: Predominance within the ex vivo response was attributable to HLA-C-restricted CMV-specific TCR beta clonotypes. Using cumulative public TCR beta family frequency, the authors identified those who carried CMV together with the relevant HLA.

In the case of this clonotype: Its specificity is not known.

This TCR was recovered from a human donor in good health (CMV status not recorded). Some clones in this sample may be carry-over from other donors' samples. Sequenced input: CD8+ T cells from PBMCs. The genes are TRBV27 and TRBJ2-7; D is perhaps TRBD1 (6 bases). This CDR3 is CASSFLGQRMNEQYF. The CDR3 DNA reads as TGTGCCAGCAGTTTTCTAGGACAGCGGATGAACGAGCAGTACTTC.